These 23 T cell receptor beta chains were sequenced from one sample in a study of metastatic and nonmetastatic thyroid tumors. No treatment had been given to any patient before thyroid surgery. TCRdb reassembled clones from the PCR reads with MiXCR. The sample holds 23,000 or so clones, roughly a quarter seen once. Sequencing was performed on blood. These receptors came from a female donor with papillary thyroid cancer or a benign thyroid nodule (not recorded which). Some clones in this sample may be carry-over from other donors' samples.

This clone was recorded at least ten times. For the CDR3, the DNA is TGTGCCATCAGAAAATCTGACAGGGGGAACACTGAAGCTTTCTTT. Amino acid sequence: CAIRKSDRGNTEAFF. The chain uses TRBV10-3 and TRBJ1-1; 8 bases fit TRBD1. V shed 6 bases and J 1 base; nucleotides not matched to a gene: 7. The CDR3 has 15 residues. Germline V CDR1 and CDR2: ENHRY, SYGVKD.

The gene calls are TRBV6-2 or TRBV6-3 and TRBJ2-7; 7 bases are shared with TRBD1. Germline-derived CDR1 and CDR2 are MNHEY and SVGEGT. The CDR3 contains 18 residues. V shed 5 bases and J 6 bases; nucleotides not matched to a gene: 22. CDR3 residues: CASSPGQVHEGSVVEQYF. CDR3 DNA: TGTGCCAGCAGTCCCGGACAGGTCCACGAAGGAAGTGTCGTCGAGCAGTACTTC.

This sequence joins TRBV5-4 and TRBJ1-1, with a tentative D call TRBD1 (6 bases). The germline V and J ends were trimmed by 0 bases and 1 base, with 13 bases remaining between them. The CDR3 totals 16 residues. The germline gives CDR1 SGHNT, CDR2 YYREEE (reference sequence). The CDR3 nucleotides are TGTGCCAGCAGCTTGGCCGGCAGGGGCTCGAACACTGAAGCTTTCTTT. Its translation: CASSLAGRGSNTEAFF.

This clone appeared many times. J is TRBJ2-4 and V is TRBV2; D unresolved. The CDR3 is made up of 11 amino acids. Per the germline V gene, CDR1 is SNHLY and CDR2 is FYNNEI. Trimming cost V 3 bases and J 13 bases, with 10 bases left between them. The CDR3 coding sequence is TGTGCCAGCAGTGAGTGGGAAAAGCAGTACTTC. Protein: CASSEWEKQYF.

Many counts were recorded for this clone. The V gene is TRBV12-3 or TRBV12-4, the J gene TRBJ1-1, with a tentative D call TRBD1 (5 bases). V was pared by 7 bases and J by 5 bases, with 20 bases between. The length of the CDR3 is 15 residues. CDR3 in amino acids: CASIGGVRISTEAFF. The DNA of the CDR3 is TGTGCCAGCATTGGGGGGGTTAGAATTTCAACTGAAGCTTTCTTT.

This clone was seen ten or more times. The chain joins TRBV6-1 to TRBJ2-7; D gene uncertain. Trimming stripped 5 bases from V and 9 bases from J, with 17 bases between. CDR1 and CDR2 (germline): MNHNS, SASEGT. The CDR3 sequence is 13 residues long. CDR3 amino acids: CASSPLSKRGQYF. DNA of the CDR3: TGTGCCAGCAGTCCCCTTAGTAAGAGAGGGCAGTACTTC.

This clone was picked up many times. It may be a read error: a sequence one base away is much more abundant. V and J are TRBV10-1 and TRBJ2-7, with TRBD2 matching 12 bases. CDR1 is WNHNN, CDR2 SYGVQD, per germline (reference sequence). CDR3 length equals 16 residues. In nucleotides, the CDR3 is TGCGCCGGCAGTCCCAGTCTAGCGGGAGGGCGCTACGAGCAGTACTTC. Translating gives CAGSPSLAGGRYEQYF.

CDR3 sequence: CASSSLGQNTEAFF. The CDR3 DNA follows: TGTGCCAGCAGCTCTTTGGGGCAGAACACTGAAGCTTTCTTT. This chain joins TRBV27 and TRBJ1-1; D perhaps matches TRBD1 (5 bases). The CDR3 totals 14 residues. CDR1 is MNHEY, CDR2 SMNVEV, per germline (reference sequence). Trimming left V 6 bases short and J 1 base short, with 12 bases between.

Worth noting for this clone: The junction does not match germline at one end; this may be a read error. This sequence joins TRBV7-7 and TRBJ1-4; 8 nucleotides match TRBD1. This CDR3 has 11 residues. CDR1 is SSHAT, CDR2 FNYEAQ, per germline (reference sequence). The CDR3 reads CASRSTGGTVF. The CDR3 DNA is TGTGCCAGCAGATCCACAGGGGGTACTGTTTTT.

This clone appeared many times. V gene TRBV2 combines with J gene TRBJ1-2, with a possible D match to TRBD1 (5 bases). The ends were cut back, 5 bases at V and 6 bases at J, with 16 bases in the middle. This CDR3 comprises 14 residues. Germline lookup yields CDR1 SNHLY and CDR2 FYNNEI. The CDR3 DNA is TGTGCCAGCAGTATACAGTCCCCCAGGGATGGCTACACCTTC. This sequence encodes CASSIQSPRDGYTF.

The chain links TRBV28 to TRBJ1-2; D is uncertain. The CDR3 is 13 residues long. V was clipped by 1 base and J by 3 bases, with 6 bases between them. Germline V gene sequence: CDR1 MDHEN, CDR2 SYDVKM. The DNA for the CDR3 is TGTGCCAGCAGTTTATTTGGGGACTATGGCTACACCTTC. Translating it yields CASSLFGDYGYTF.

This clone occurred a few times. V usage is TRBV6-2 or TRBV6-3 and J usage is TRBJ1-2; TRBD1 agrees at 8 bases. The CDR3 spans 14 residues. The germline V gene encodes CDR1 MNHEY and CDR2 SVGEGT. Unmatched junction bases numbered 6, after V lost 2 bases and J lost 7 bases. CDR3 in amino acids: CASSYQGQGRGYTF. CDR3 DNA: TGTGCCAGCAGTTACCAAGGACAGGGACGTGGCTACACCTTC.

This clone was seen many times. The rearrangement links TRBV29-1 to TRBJ1-6, with unresolved D. Germline CDR1 SQVTM, CDR2 ANQGSEA. The CDR3 sequence is 13 residues long. V was cut by 4 bases and J by 10 bases, with 14 bases left in between. CDR3 amino acids: CSVAAGFESPLHF. CDR3 nucleotides: TGCAGCGTTGCCGCCGGTTTCGAATCACCCCTCCACTTT.

This clone was detected a few times. This rearrangement joins TRBV6-1 to TRBJ1-6; possibly TRBD1 for D (6 bases). CDR1 is MNHNS, CDR2 SASEGT, per germline. The CDR3 is made up of 15 amino acids. Trimming shortened V by 8 bases and J by 8 bases, and 19 bases separated the two germline ends. CDR3 loop: CASGSTGSEYSPLHF. DNA for the CDR3: TGTGCCAGCGGATCAACAGGGTCCGAGTATTCACCCCTCCACTTT.

This clone was detected ten times or more. The chain has TRBV12-3 or TRBV12-4 and TRBJ1-4, with 10 bases matching TRBD1. With V trimmed by 5 bases and J by 8 bases, 5 bases remained unmatched. The CDR3 spans 14 residues. Written as DNA, the CDR3 is TGTGCCAGCAGTCAGACAGGGGGCCGGGAAAAACTGTTTTTT. Translation gives CASSQTGGREKLFF.

This clone has a count of ten or more. The genes are TRBV5-6 and TRBJ1-6; tentative D call: TRBD1 (5 bases). From germline, CDR1 is SGHDT and CDR2 YYEEEE. Deletions cut 5 bases from V and 4 bases from J, with 16 bases between. The CDR3 is made up of 16 amino acids. CDR3 protein: CASSGGTPRYNSPLHF. The DNA for the CDR3 is TGTGCCAGCAGTGGCGGGACGCCCAGATATAATTCACCCCTCCACTTT.

This clone was observed a few times. The chain couples TRBV12-3 or TRBV12-4 to TRBJ2-7, with no clear D. V lost 2 bases, J lost 5 bases, and 10 bases lay in between. The CDR3 spans 13 residues. CDR3 in DNA: TGTGCCAGCAGTTTACGGAAAGGCCACGAGCAGTACTTC. Residues: CASSLRKGHEQYF.

This clone was found a few times. The rearrangement links TRBV6-6 to TRBJ2-7; tentatively, D is TRBD2 (5 bases). Germline lookup yields CDR1 MNHNY and CDR2 SVGAGI (reference sequence). CDR3 length: 17 amino acids. V was clipped by 0 bases and J by 2 bases, with 17 bases between them. The chain's CDR3 is CASSYSAGGGAAYEQYF. In nucleotides, the CDR3 is TGTGCCAGCAGTTACTCGGCGGGCGGCGGTGCGGCCTACGAGCAGTACTTC.

This clone has at least ten counts. V and J are TRBV30 and TRBJ2-6; no clear D. Deletions cut 0 bases from V and 2 bases from J, with 17 bases between. The CDR3 is 18 residues long. CDR1 is GTSNPN and CDR2 is SVGIG in the germline V gene (reference sequence). The CDR3 sequence is CAWSVPGGSTAGANVLTF. In DNA form, the CDR3 reads TGTGCCTGGAGTGTACCGGGTGGATCTACTGCTGGGGCCAACGTCCTGACTTTC.

This clone has at least ten counts. The gene calls are TRBV5-5 and TRBJ1-4; no reliable D call. Germline CDR1 reads SGHKS; CDR2 reads YYEKEE (reference sequence). CDR3 length: 15 residues. V gave up 3 bases and J gave up 8 bases, with 17 bases separating them. Here the CDR3 reads CASSSIPKEEEKLFF. The CDR3 nucleotides are TGTGCCAGCAGCTCGATACCTAAGGAGGAGGAAAAACTGTTTTTT.

The rearrangement uses TRBV11-2 and TRBJ1-3; tentatively, D is TRBD1 (5 bases). From germline, CDR1 is SGHAT and CDR2 FQNNGV. The CDR3 sequence is 12 residues long. V was shortened by 5 bases and J by 5 bases, with 7 bases between the two germline ends. CDR3 nucleotides: TGTGCCAGCAGCCGGGGCCGAAACACCATATATTTT. As protein: CASSRGRNTIYF.

This clone was counted between two and nine times. V usage is TRBV6-2 or TRBV6-3 and J usage is TRBJ1-2; no clear D. The CDR3 extends over 14 amino acids. Germline V gene sequence: CDR1 MNHEY, CDR2 SVGEGT. V dropped 0 bases and J dropped 13 bases, with 18 bases sitting between them. For the CDR3, the DNA is TGTGCCAGCAGTTACTCCGGTGAGCACCCTAGGGTCACCTTC. Translating it yields CASSYSGEHPRVTF.

A note on this clone: A read error may account for a junction end that differs from germline. The chain links TRBV29-1 to TRBJ2-2, with 8 bases fitting TRBD1. CDR3 length equals 16 residues. CDR1 is SQVTM and CDR2 is ANQGSEA in the germline V gene. CDR3 sequence reads: CSVAVGTGQITVELFF. The CDR3 DNA reads as TGCAGCGTTGCAGTTGGGACAGGCCAGATCACCGTGGAGCTGTTTTTT.